Below, 25 T cell receptor beta chains from the same sample are listed, as sequenced in a study of shared clonotypes between healthy human individuals. TCRdb's copy holds only in-frame clones and misses some; the assay was immunoSEQ multiplex PCR. The profile shows roughly 500,000 clones, about 78% of them singletons. Sequenced: PBMCs. The source is a woman aged 35 to 49 in good health. Some clones in this sample may be carry-over from other donors' samples.

This chain uses TRBV7-2 with TRBJ2-5; 9 positions match TRBD1. Unmatched junction bases numbered 3, after V lost 3 bases and J lost 4 bases. The CDR3 is made up of 14 amino acids. Per the germline V gene, CDR1 is SGHTA and CDR2 is FQGNSA. CDR3 amino acids: CASSFLTGGETQYF. CDR3 nucleotides: TGTGCCAGCAGCTTCCTGACAGGGGGAGAGACCCAGTACTTC. The whole variable domain, remainder taken from reference TRBV7-2 and TRBJ2-5, is GAGVSQSPSNKVTEKGKDVELRCDPISGHTALYWYRQSLGQGLEFLIYFQGNSAPDKSGLPSDRFSAERTGGSVSTLTIQRTQQEDSAVYLCASSFLTGGETQYFGPGTRLLVL.

This clone occurred a few times. A far larger clone is just one base off, so this is likely a read error. The chain combines TRBV30 with TRBJ2-5; D not resolved. Trimming took 1 base from V and 7 from J, leaving 16 bases between them. The CDR3 length is 14 residues. CDR1 is GTSNPN and CDR2 is SVGIG in the germline V gene (reference sequence). DNA for the CDR3: TGTGCCTGGAGTGCAATCGGCAACCTTGGGACCCAGTACTTC. It translates to CAWSAIGNLGTQYF.

A remark on this clone: Different DNA sequences within this sample yield the same CDR3. J is TRBJ2-3 and V is TRBV28; TRBD2 is a possible D gene (5 bases). The V end was cut by 2 bases, the J end by 5 bases, with 5 bases between. Germline V gene lookup returns CDR1 MDHEN and CDR2 SYDVKM. The CDR3 is made up of 12 amino acids. The CDR3 bases are TGTGCCAGCAGTTTAGGAGGAGATACGCAGTATTTT. Translated, it gives CASSLGGDTQYF.

This clone was observed many times. This chain uses TRBV27 with TRBJ1-3; 7 nucleotides line up with TRBD1. Trimming cost V 0 bases and J 3 bases; bases outside gene matches: 2. This CDR3 has 15 residues. The V gene's germline CDR1 is MNHEY and CDR2 SMNVEV (reference sequence). The CDR3 loop is CASSLSGGDGNTIYF. The CDR3 DNA reads as TGTGCCAGCAGTTTATCAGGGGGCGATGGAAACACCATATATTTT.

The chain carries TRBV9 and TRBJ1-2; possibly TRBD1 for D (5 bases). CDR1 and CDR2 from the germline V gene are SGDLS and YYNGEE. V lost 0 bases and J 5 bases, leaving 11 bases between the germline ends. The CDR3 totals 14 residues. The CDR3: CASSVGSREYGYTF. CDR3 DNA sequence: TGTGCCAGCAGCGTAGGGTCCAGGGAGTATGGCTACACCTTC.

This chain links TRBV6-6 with TRBJ1-3; possible D gene TRBD1, 5 bases. V was cut by 9 bases and J by 2 bases, with 14 bases left in between. Germline loops: CDR1 MNHNY, CDR2 SVGAGI (reference sequence). CDR3 size: 14 residues. The CDR3 loop reads CASCREFTGNTIYF. The CDR3 DNA follows: TGTGCCAGTTGCAGGGAGTTCACTGGAAACACCATATATTTT.

This chain connects TRBV19 to TRBJ2-1; D is unresolved. CDR1 and CDR2 (germline): LNHDA, SQIVND (reference sequence). This CDR3 is built from 13 residues. Trimming shortened V by 3 bases and J by 3 bases, and 6 bases separated the two germline ends. For the CDR3, the DNA is TGTGCCAGTAGTATCGGCAACTACAATGAGCAGTTCTTC. Translating gives CASSIGNYNEQFF.

This rearrangement joins TRBV18 to TRBJ1-2, with D possibly being TRBD1 (6 bases). This CDR3 spans 16 amino acids. Germline CDR1 is KGHSH and CDR2 is LQKENI. V dropped 0 bases and J dropped 6 bases, with 17 bases sitting between them. CDR3 nucleotides: TGTGCCAGCTCACCACCGGTGGGCAGGGGTGAGGATGGCTACACCTTC. Translating gives CASSPPVGRGEDGYTF.

The chain recombines TRBV28 with TRBJ2-7; TRBD2 might be the D (6 bases). The CDR3 length is 14 residues. The germline V gene has CDR1 MDHEN and CDR2 SYDVKM. Trimming stripped 4 bases from V and 4 bases from J, with 14 bases between. CDR3 in amino acids: CASSSPGVTYEQYF. CDR3 DNA sequence: TGTGCCAGCAGTTCTCCGGGGGTTACATACGAGCAGTACTTC.

This clone was counted between two and nine times. The chain recombines TRBV28 with TRBJ2-1; 8 bases agree with TRBD2. V shed 6 bases and J 0 bases; nucleotides not matched to a gene: 4. Germline CDR1 and CDR2: MDHEN and SYDVKM. CDR3 length: 15 amino acids. CDR3 loop: CASRRSGGSYNEQFF. Written as DNA, the CDR3 is TGTGCCAGCAGAAGGAGCGGGGGCTCCTACAATGAGCAGTTCTTC.

The J gene is TRBJ1-4, the V gene TRBV10-3, with 11 bases lining up with TRBD1. The CDR3 covers 14 residues. Per the germline V gene, CDR1 is ENHRY and CDR2 is SYGVKD. Unmatched junction bases numbered 3, after V lost 4 bases and J lost 8 bases. The CDR3 region is CAISAGDRGEKLFF. In nucleotides, the CDR3 is TGTGCCATCAGTGCTGGGGACAGGGGGGAAAAACTGTTTTTT.

The chain carries TRBV9 and TRBJ2-5; TRBD2 aligns across 7 bases. In germline, CDR1 is SGDLS, CDR2 YYNGEE. The CDR3 is 14 amino acids. Germline trimming cut 0 bases from V and 5 bases from J; bases unmatched to any gene: 4. CDR3 sequence: CASSVAGRVETQYF. The CDR3 DNA reads as TGTGCCAGCAGCGTAGCTGGGAGGGTTGAGACCCAGTACTTC.

The chain links TRBV5-1 to TRBJ2-2, with TRBD1 as a possible D gene (6 bases). CDR1 SGHRS and CDR2 YFSETQ come from the germline V gene. With 1 base removed from V and 5 bases from J, the gap between germline ends came to 9 bases. The CDR3 totals 14 residues. Written as DNA, the CDR3 is TGCGCCAGCAGCTTGCAGGGGTTGACCGGGGAGCTGTTTTTT. Protein product: CASSLQGLTGELFF.

V and J are TRBV7-2 and TRBJ2-2; 7 positions match TRBD1. The CDR3 consists of 16 residues. V dropped 4 bases and J dropped 2; count of bases not matched to a gene: 7. Germline V CDR1 and CDR2: SGHTA, FQGNSA. CDR3 in amino acids: CASSSRTGTNTGELFF. The CDR3 bases are TGTGCCAGCAGCTCACGGACAGGAACCAACACCGGGGAGCTGTTTTTT. The variable domain in full, with the rest retrieved from reference TRBV7-2 and TRBJ2-2, is GAGVSQSPSNKVTEKGKDVELRCDPISGHTALYWYRQSLGQGLEFLIYFQGNSAPDKSGLPSDRFSAERTGGSVSTLTIQRTQQEDSAVYLCASSSRTGTNTGELFFGEGSRLTVL.

This sequence joins TRBV19 and TRBJ1-4, with D perhaps matching TRBD1 (6 bases). This CDR3 region has 14 residues. The germline gives CDR1 LNHDA, CDR2 SQIVND (reference sequence). Deletions cut 6 bases from V and 1 base from J, with 9 bases between. CDR3 sequence: CASRQGKTNEKLFF. CDR3 coding DNA: TGTGCCAGTAGGCAGGGGAAAACTAATGAAAAACTGTTTTTT.

The chain joins TRBV6-1 to TRBJ1-2; 7 nucleotides match TRBD1. CDR1 and CDR2 from the germline V gene are MNHNS and SASEGT. V lost 2 bases and J lost 7; bases outside the gene matches: 7. The CDR3 is made up of 14 amino acids. The CDR3 reads CASSEFDRALGYTF. As DNA, the CDR3 is TGTGCCAGCAGTGAATTCGACAGGGCACTTGGCTACACCTTC.

The chain uses TRBV9 and TRBJ2-7; tentatively, D is TRBD2 (6 bases). This CDR3 comprises 13 residues. Trimming took off 4 bases at V and 4 bases at J, with 12 bases between the two ends. Germline lookup yields CDR1 SGDLS and CDR2 YYNGEE. The CDR3 nucleotides are TGTGCCAGCAGCCGTACAGGAGGGTACGAGCAGTACTTC. It yields the protein CASSRTGGYEQYF.

The genes are TRBV19 and TRBJ1-1; no clear D gene. The CDR3 is 14 amino acids. Trimming took 3 bases from V and 0 from J, leaving 8 bases between them. The germline CDR1 and CDR2 sequences are LNHDA and SQIVND (reference sequence). The CDR3 reads CASSIYSVNTEAFF. CDR3 sequence (DNA): TGTGCCAGTAGTATTTACAGCGTGAACACTGAAGCTTTCTTT.

This clone came up once. The rearrangement joins TRBV6-6 to TRBJ2-7; 15 bases align to TRBD2. The CDR3 is 15 residues long. Trimming removed 6 bases from V and 7 bases from J; junction bases left unmatched: 7. CDR1 and CDR2 from the germline V gene are MNHNY and SVGAGI (reference sequence). The CDR3 bases are TGTGCCAGCAGGCCGCCGGGACTAGCGGGAGGAGAGCAGTACTTC. Translating gives CASRPPGLAGGEQYF.

This rearrangement joins TRBV27 to TRBJ2-3; the D gene is possibly TRBD2 (5 bases). Germline-derived CDR1 and CDR2 are MNHEY and SMNVEV (reference sequence). V lost 3 bases and J lost 3, with 13 bases in between. The CDR3 extends over 15 amino acids. The CDR3: CASSLKLVRTDTQYF. CDR3 coding DNA: TGTGCCAGCAGTTTGAAACTAGTCAGGACAGATACGCAGTATTTT.

V gene TRBV28 combines with J gene TRBJ1-1; TRBD1 might be the D (5 bases). CDR3 length: 16 amino acids. Deletions cut 1 base from V and 5 bases from J, with 17 bases between. In germline, CDR1 is MDHEN, CDR2 SYDVKM. The CDR3 is CASSLFGFGGKTEAFF. CDR3 DNA: TGTGCCAGCAGTTTATTTGGTTTCGGGGGGAAGACTGAAGCTTTCTTT.

In DNA form, the CDR3 reads TGTGCCAGCTCACCACCGTCCGACAATGAGCAGTTCTTC. The encoded protein is CASSPPSDNEQFF. The V call is TRBV18, the J call TRBJ2-1; D gene unclear. The germline CDR1 and CDR2 sequences are KGHSH and LQKENI. The V end lost 0 bases, the J end lost 5 bases, and 5 bases lay between the germline ends. The CDR3 is 13 residues long.

The chain uses TRBV7-8 and TRBJ1-3, with D possibly being TRBD1 (6 bases). The V gene's germline CDR1 is SGHVS and CDR2 FQNEAQ. V shed 2 bases and J shed 0 bases, with 11 bases lying between them. The CDR3 covers 16 residues. CDR3 nucleotide sequence: TGTGCCAGCAGCTTATATGGGGGCGTCTCTGGAAACACCATATATTTT. It yields the protein CASSLYGGVSGNTIYF.

This clone was recorded only once. CDR3 coding DNA: TGTGCCAGCGGAAGGGACAGAAACACTGAAGCTTTCTTT. Translated: CASGRDRNTEAFF. The J gene is TRBJ1-1, the V gene TRBV6-1; 7 positions match TRBD1. This CDR3 has 13 amino acids. V shed 8 bases and J 2 bases; nucleotides not matched to a gene: 5. The germline gives CDR1 MNHNS, CDR2 SASEGT.

The V gene is TRBV29-1, the J gene TRBJ2-3, with 10 bases lining up with TRBD1. J lost 3 bases, V lost 7 bases, and 4 bases had no gene match. The CDR3 loop spans 13 amino acids. Germline-derived CDR1 and CDR2 are SQVTM and ANQGSEA. The CDR3 is CSARQGATDTQYF. In nucleotides, the CDR3 is TGCAGCGCCCGACAGGGGGCGACAGATACGCAGTATTTT.